The clone carrying this T cell receptor (beta chain) is labeled medium-sized. The target antigen is unknown. This sample was taken from a study of T cell repertoires in aging, cancer and after chemotherapy. Study summary: Over several months to years, re-sampled healthy donor repertoires clearly shared clones. Around 8.8 million TCR reads made up the full dataset. Broader study findings: No conclusions about immunological memory after chemotherapy can be drawn from the repertoire data.

Rearranged V-D-J TRB sequences were amplified with a mixed TRB-A/B primer pool. MiXCR, run by TCRdb on the multiplex PCR reads, gives a single entry per CDR3 protein. The sample consists of 10,000 to 13,000 distinct CDR3 sequences, 25% to 35% of them appearing once. The CDR3 loop spans 15 amino acids. V was trimmed by 1 base and J by 2 bases, leaving 10 bases between them. The template was genomic DNA from peripheral blood, not RNA. The clonotype comes from a human donor in good health. Sequences were obtained from blood. The chain couples TRBV12-3 or TRBV12-4 to TRBJ2-3; D is unresolved. The CDR3, as DNA: TGTGCCAGCAGTTTAGTCAGCGTGCCCACAGATACGCAGTATTTT. The encoded protein is CASSLVSVPTDTQYF.